This TCR beta chain was profiled in a study of cytomegalovirus exposure and HLA in healthy donors. General study findings and limits: It was likely that a cluster of highly shared sequence variants was a sequencing artifact. Indistinguishability led to the exclusion of some V segments, TRBV6-2 and TRBV6-3 included.

As for this clone: Antigen: not known.

Germline CDR1 MNHNS, CDR2 SASEGT. This CDR3 is 11 amino acids long. Researchers ran the PCR with 60 Vbeta and 13 Jbeta primers. Profiled with immunoSEQ multiplex PCR; TCRdb holds only in-frame clones, not every one. This sample carries under 110,000 clones, roughly 80% of them seen once, and the ten largest clones take more than 2%. The clonotype was recovered from a man aged 40-50 years in good health and CMV-seronegative. The specimen was PBMCs. The genes are TRBV6-1 and TRBJ2-5; D is undetermined. The J call is in doubt because the DNA end fits TRBJ2-7 better. The CDR3 reads CASSEAYEQYF. DNA of the CDR3: TGTGCCAGCAGTGAAGCCTACGAGCAGTACTTC.